A single T cell receptor beta chain is shown here with its context. Its antigen is undetermined. Some clones are missing from TCRdb's copy, which holds only in-frame ones; the method was immunoSEQ multiplex PCR. There are roughly 140,000 clones in the sample; approximately 90% occur only once, and 5% lies in the top ten. Germline V CDR1 and CDR2: KGHSH, LQKENI. The ends were cut back, 1 base at V and 0 bases at J, with 16 bases in the middle. This CDR3 has 18 amino acids. This sample is part of a study of T cell responses to AZD1222 COVID-19 vaccine. General study results and limits: Reportedly, close to half of spike-specific TCRs are directed against unmutated variant regions. Vaccination with two AZD1222 doses was followed by a rise in Spike-specific TCR breadth and depth.

The V and J genes are TRBV18 and TRBJ2-1, with D possibly being TRBD1 (6 bases). This TCR came from an adult in good health. Sequencing used peripheral blood, obtained on day 0 of AZD1222 vaccination. The CDR3 coding sequence is TGTGCCAGCTCACCACACGACGGGACATTGAGCTCCTACAATGAGCAGTTCTTC. Protein sequence: CASSPHDGTLSSYNEQFF.